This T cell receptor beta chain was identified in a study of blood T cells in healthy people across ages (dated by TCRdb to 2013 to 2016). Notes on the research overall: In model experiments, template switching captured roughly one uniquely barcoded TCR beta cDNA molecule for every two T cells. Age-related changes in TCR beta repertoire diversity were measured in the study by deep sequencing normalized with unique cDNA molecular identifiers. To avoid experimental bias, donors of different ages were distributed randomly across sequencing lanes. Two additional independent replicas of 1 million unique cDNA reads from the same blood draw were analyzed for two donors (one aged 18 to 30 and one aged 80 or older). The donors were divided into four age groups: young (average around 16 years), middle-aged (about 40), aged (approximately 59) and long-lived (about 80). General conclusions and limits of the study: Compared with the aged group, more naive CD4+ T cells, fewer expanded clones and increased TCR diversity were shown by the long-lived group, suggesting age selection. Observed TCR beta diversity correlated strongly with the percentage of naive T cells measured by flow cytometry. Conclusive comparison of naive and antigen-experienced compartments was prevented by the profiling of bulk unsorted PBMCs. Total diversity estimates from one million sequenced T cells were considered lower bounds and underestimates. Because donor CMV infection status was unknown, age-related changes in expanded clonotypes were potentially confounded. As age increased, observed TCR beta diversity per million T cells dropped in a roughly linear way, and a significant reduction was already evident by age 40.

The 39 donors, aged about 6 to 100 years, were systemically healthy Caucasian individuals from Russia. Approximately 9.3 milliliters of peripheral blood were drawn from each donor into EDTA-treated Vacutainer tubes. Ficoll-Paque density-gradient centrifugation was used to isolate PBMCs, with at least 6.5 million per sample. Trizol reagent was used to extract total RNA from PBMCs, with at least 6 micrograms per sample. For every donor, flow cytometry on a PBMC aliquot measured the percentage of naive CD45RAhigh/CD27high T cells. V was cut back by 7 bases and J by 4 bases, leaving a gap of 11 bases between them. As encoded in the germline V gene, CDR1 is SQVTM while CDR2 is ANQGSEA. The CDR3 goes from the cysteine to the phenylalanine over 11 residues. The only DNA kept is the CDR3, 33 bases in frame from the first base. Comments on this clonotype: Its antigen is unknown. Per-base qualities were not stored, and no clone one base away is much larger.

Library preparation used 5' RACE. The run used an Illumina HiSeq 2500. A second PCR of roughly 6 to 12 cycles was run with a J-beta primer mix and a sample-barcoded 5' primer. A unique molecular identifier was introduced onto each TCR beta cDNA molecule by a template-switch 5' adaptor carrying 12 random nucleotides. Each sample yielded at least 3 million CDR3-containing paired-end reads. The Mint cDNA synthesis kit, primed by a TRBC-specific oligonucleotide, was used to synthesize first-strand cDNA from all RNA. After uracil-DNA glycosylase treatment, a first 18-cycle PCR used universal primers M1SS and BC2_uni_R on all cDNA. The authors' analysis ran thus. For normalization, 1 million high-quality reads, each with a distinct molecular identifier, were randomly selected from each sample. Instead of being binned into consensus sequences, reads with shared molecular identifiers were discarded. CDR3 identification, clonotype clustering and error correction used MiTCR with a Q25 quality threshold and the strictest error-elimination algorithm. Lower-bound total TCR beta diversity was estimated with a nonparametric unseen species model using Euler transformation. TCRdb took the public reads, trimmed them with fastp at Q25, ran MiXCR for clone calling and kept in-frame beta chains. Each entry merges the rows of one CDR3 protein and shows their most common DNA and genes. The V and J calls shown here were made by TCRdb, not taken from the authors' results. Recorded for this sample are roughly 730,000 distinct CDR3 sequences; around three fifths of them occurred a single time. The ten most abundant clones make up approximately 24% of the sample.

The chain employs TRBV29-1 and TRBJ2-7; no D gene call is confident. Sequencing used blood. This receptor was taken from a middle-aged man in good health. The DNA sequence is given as TGCAGCGGGATTGATGAATACGAGCAGTACTTC. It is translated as CSGIDEYEQYF.